This T cell receptor beta chain originates from a study of cytomegalovirus exposure and HLA in healthy donors. This CDR3 comprises 14 residues. V lost 3 bases and J lost 4; bases outside the gene matches: 2. In germline, CDR1 is LNHDA, CDR2 SQIVND (reference sequence). Using immunoSEQ multiplex PCR, the repertoire was profiled, and TCRdb retains in-frame clones only, with some absent. The data contain approximately 270,000 clones, around 91% of them seen just once; the ten biggest clones take up approximately 0.34%. The sample comprised PBMCs. This chain links TRBV19 with TRBJ2-5; 10 bases are shared with TRBD2. The TCR sequence derives from a woman younger than 35 in good health and CMV-seronegative. The CDR3 protein is CASSMGLAPETQYF. The CDR3 nucleotides read TGTGCCAGTAGTATGGGACTAGCGCCAGAGACCCAGTACTTC. Drawing the rest from reference TRBV19 and TRBJ2-5, the complete variable domain is DGGITQSPKYLFRKEGQNVTLSCEQNLNHDAMYWYRQDPGQGLRLIYYSQIVNDFQKGDIAEGYSVSREKKESFPLTVTSAQKNPTAFYLCASSMGLAPETQYFGPGTRLLVL.